Detailed here is one TCR beta chain. Its recognized antigen is unknown. A much larger clone differs from this one at a single base, so this may be a read error. The data belong to a study of breast tumors, draining lymph nodes, adjacent tissues (dated by TCRdb to about 2016). Notes on the research overall: In breast cancer patients, the study compared the TCR beta repertoires of tumor, adjacent nontumor tissue and axillary lymph nodes. The study was designed to assess the relationships and possible T-cell exchange between tumor, surrounding tissue and draining lymph node repertoires in human breast cancer.

Lymph node samples came from the axillary draining lymph nodes of breast cancer patients. The study at large found these results: The data were considered consistent with the idea that most tumor T cells come from the lymph node and then expand in tumor tissue. The conclusion that tumor T cells originate in lymph nodes was framed as consistent with a hypothesis rather than directly demonstrated. The similarity between tumor and nontumor tissue repertoires was significantly greater in luminal-like breast cancer than in basal-like breast cancer. Tumors showed preferential V and J gene usage, and their T-cell repertoire diversity fell below that of lymph nodes yet above that of nontumor tissue.

Sequencing used an Illumina HiSeq 2000. TCR beta chain libraries were generated by multiplex PCR amplification. High-throughput sequencing was used to analyze the amplified TCR beta chain products. Using fastp at Q25 and MiXCR, TCRdb reprocessed the public reads and kept productive beta chains. Every entry covers one CDR3 protein and lists the most common genes and DNA from its rows. The sample profile shows about 230,000 distinct CDR3 sequences; less than 40% of them were found once. Roughly 1.3% of the sample comes from the top ten. Spanning cysteine to phenylalanine, the CDR3 consists of 14 amino acids. The DNA shown is the 42-base CDR3, in frame from base 1. CDR1 and CDR2, looked up from the germline V gene (reference sequence), are DFQATT and SNEGSKA. V was cut back by 6 bases and J by 9 bases, leaving a gap of 21 bases between them.

The sequencing sample was made of axillary lymph node tissue. This sequence uses TRBV20-1 and TRBJ2-1, and perhaps TRBD2 as D gene, on 6 matching bases. The clonotype comes from a female donor with breast cancer. Some clones in this sample may be carry-over from other donors' samples. The sequenced DNA: TGCAGTGCCGCGAGGAGTGGGGGGTCGCCTGAGCAGTTCTTC. This is translated as CSAARSGGSPEQFF.